The entry below gives a single T cell receptor beta chain sequence along with its context. No antigen is known for it. No much larger clone is present one base from it, and per-base qualities are unavailable. The entry originates in a study of shared clonotypes between healthy human individuals (TCRdb year 2020). Background on the whole study: The cohort included three men and a couple of women between 18 and 49 years of age. Per donor, three plates each were used for CD4 naive and CD4 memory, two for CD8 naive, and one for CD8 memory. To estimate repertoire size and how much clonotypes are shared between individuals, the study performed deep sequencing of blood TCR repertoires from a few healthy adults. Different laboratories and diverse techniques were used to prepare libraries and sequence TCR repertoires, to increase sequencing depth and limit assay-specific biases. Each donor's leukapheresis produced roughly between about 0.8 and 8.9 billion PBMCs.

The CDR3, from cysteine to phenylalanine, totals 12 residues. The kept DNA is CDR3 alone, 36 bases in frame from the first base. The germline V gene gives CDR1 as MDHEN and CDR2 as SYDVKM. V lost 11 bases and J lost 6 bases; the stretch between them is 17 bases long. TCR CDR3 regions were amplified from genomic DNA by multiplex PCR using the deep immunoSEQ assay. Genomic DNA extracted from each cell subset was distributed evenly over all wells of several immunoSEQ 96-well plates, and each plate served as one replicate. For sorted subsets, each replicate PCR was loaded with around 220 ng genomic DNA, equivalent to about 33,000 T cell genomes. Purified libraries were measured with a Qubit 3.0 fluorometer, size-checked on a Bioanalyzer 2100, and measured again with the KAPA Library Quantification kit. Every immunoSEQ 96-well plate was sequenced on a separate single-read 150-cycle Illumina NextSeq 550 flow cell. The original methods were these. Because the immunoSEQ output included only junctional sequences and no quality scores, the filtering could not be the same as the filtering used for full-length reads. To assign V/J genes and CDR3, sequences were annotated against IMGT germline references using PyIR, a Python wrapper for IgBLAST v1.9. Reads were removed for weak V/J assignments (E-value above 1e-6), missing CDR3, stop codons, out-of-frame junctions, or ambiguous translated residues. A V3J clonotype was defined by an identical inferred V gene, J gene, and CDR3 amino acid sequence. Percentage overlap between repertoires was calculated by dividing the number of shared unique clonotypes by the size of the smaller repertoire. RTK rarefaction, the Chao1 estimator, and Recon v2.1 estimates of unobserved clonotypes were used to assess repertoire richness. OLGA was used to compute generation probabilities for all TCRbeta clonotypes that the gDNA method yielded from several donors. TCRdb carries this immuneACCESS record with in-frame sequences only. Its versions omit some clonotypes, under half of them owing to an unresolved V gene in the studies checked, with the rest unexplained. V and J calls plus clone size are reproduced from that table; the DNA served to infer D and trimming. This sample holds millions of clones; around 96% were observed only once. Clones ranked in the top ten supply 1.1% of the sample.

For the CD8 naive samples, CD45RO-negative cells were positively selected for CCR7, yielding a CD45RA+CCR7+ population from which TemRA cells were excluded. The donors were healthy, HIV-negative adults with no recently reported acute infections or vaccinations. All donors were Caucasian adults living in Nashville, Tennessee, USA. Blood was collected by leukapheresis, and PBMCs were isolated by Ficoll-Histopaque density gradient centrifugation and then cryopreserved in liquid nitrogen vapor phase. Purity and quantity of every magnetically sorted T cell population were checked by analytical flow cytometry. From each sorted fraction, genomic DNA was isolated and quantified by UV absorbance on a Nanodrop 2000c. Results the study describes overall, beyond this receptor: Because the study included a small number of donors, the genetic and exposure-history diversity represented was limited. Higher generation probabilities were observed for clonotypes shared by all four sorted-subset donors than for non-shared clonotypes. Across a handful of donors, approximately 5% of naive CD4, 3% to 4% of naive CD8, 2% to 2.5% of memory CD4, and about 0.4% of memory CD8 clonotypes were shared. Sampling was restricted to blood, and TCR repertoires in tissue are likely to differ from TCR repertoires in blood. Estimated clonotype richness was generally larger for naive than for memory subsets. Pairwise subsampling led to the expectation that sequencing depth would affect the degree of clonotype sharing among donors. Incomplete sequencing was indicated by rarefaction of sorted-subset datasets, despite the large sequencing depth.

Specimen: naive CD8+ T cells sorted from blood. The intended sense of this specimen's cell subset or site label: CD45RA+CCR7+. The clonotype originates from a man aged 18 to 29 in good health. The chain is assembled from TRBV28 and TRBJ2-7; the D gene is tentatively TRBD1 or TRBD2, each matching 5 bases. The CDR3 reads as follows: CAELLSGREQYF. In nucleotides, the sequence is TGTGCCGAATTATTATCGGGGCGCGAGCAGTACTTC.